The present TCR beta chain was sequenced within a study of low-dose radiotherapy and immunotherapy resistance in tumors (dated by TCRdb to between 2021 and 2022). Study-wide context: In Cohort 1, 0.5 Gy per fraction was delivered every 2 weeks, and a total PTV dose of 6.5 Gy was prescribed. Patients took aspirin 300 mg orally once daily for four cycles, starting on cycle 1 day 1. Eight patients were included in the translational analysis: three from the first dose cohort and the first five from the second dose cohort. Intravenous cyclophosphamide at 200 mg/m2 was administered every two weeks, one day ahead of each radiation and immunotherapy administration. Nivolumab was administered intravenously as a 240 mg flat dose every two weeks, and ipilimumab was administered intravenously at 1 mg/kg every six weeks. Patients in Cohort 2 were given 1 Gy per fraction every two weeks, for a total of 13 Gy across 26 weeks. The trial did not randomize participants into treatment groups.

For sequencing, an Illumina HiSeq 2500 was employed. First-strand cDNA was synthesized with Superscript III and a set of TRAV- and TRBV-specific primers, covering both TCRalpha and TCRbeta chains. A roughly 18-cycle PCR with Phusion amplified the TCRs, pairing a constant-region primer with the adapter that was attached to the V primers. The isolated mRNA was amplified using the MessageAmp II aRNA Amplification Kit, with in vitro transcription performed for about 15 hours at 37 degrees C. The Dynabeads mRNA DIRECT Purification Kit was used to isolate the mRNA for TCR sequencing. Indexed Illumina adapters were added in a second Phusion PCR of around 27 cycles, and the PCR products were purified with AMPure XP beads. Processing in the source paper ran as follows. Using custom Perl scripts, TCR sequences that encoded the same protein were pooled, out-of-frame sequences were dropped, and the abundance of each clonotype was calculated. TCR sequences supported by only a single read were excluded from analysis. Among the metrics used to describe the repertoires were Shannon entropy, Gini index, clonality, richness, and the frequency of TCRs shared between repertoires. Using fastp at Q25 and MiXCR, TCRdb reprocessed the public reads and kept productive beta chains. CDR3 protein sequences are deduplicated, and each keeps its most common genes and DNA. The V and J calls were not made by the authors but by TCRdb's processing. This sample holds some 100,000 distinct CDR3 sequences; roughly 19% were observed only once. The ten largest clones add up to over 10% of the sample.

Interpreted using the paper, the time point label stands for: after trial treatment. Reading the label with the study, this specimen's treatment or condition is: LDRT plus nivolumab, ipilimumab, low-dose cyclophosphamide and aspirin (RACIN trial). Donors were enrolled in RACIN, a single-arm phase I dose-escalation trial combining nivolumab, ipilimumab, aspirin, low-dose cyclophosphamide and low-dose radiotherapy. Patients were eligible if they had advanced solid tumors that were TIL-negative. This clonotype was picked up many times. Its antigen is currently not known. The input lacks base qualities; no much larger clone sits a single base away. The germline V gene sets CDR1 to MDHEN and CDR2 to SYDVKM. V is pared back by 8 bases and J by 6 bases, with 11 bases lying between the germline termini. The CDR3 runs 12 residues from the cysteine to the phenylalanine. Kept here is only the CDR3 DNA, which spans 36 bases and is read in frame from base 1.

The V gene is TRBV28 and the J gene is TRBJ1-5; the D gene cannot be resolved reliably. This receptor was obtained from a female donor with ovarian cancer. The sample here was PBMCs, taken after low-dose radiotherapy plus immunotherapy. The bases read TGTGCCAGCGGCCCCCCTGGTCAGCCCCAGCATTTT. Its amino acids are CASGPPGQPQHF.